A selection of T cell receptor beta chains follows, all from one sample in a study of T cell responses to AZD1222 COVID-19 vaccine. The data were produced by immunoSEQ multiplex PCR, yet TCRdb's version contains in-frame clones alone and is incomplete. The profile shows 140,000 to 150,000 clones, 85% to 90% of them singletons. The material was peripheral blood, obtained on day 0 of AZD1222 vaccination. Receptor source: an adult in good health. Each CDR3 is given with its conserved first and last residue. A D gene is named only where the DNA matches it firmly. The size of a clone is reported for some rows only, either as once, few or many, or as a class for expanded clones.

d_gene,abundance,j_gene,v_gene,CDR3nt,CDR3aa
.,.,TRBJ2-7,TRBV15,TGTGCCACCAGCAGAGGCGACAGCCTCTACGAGCAGTACTTC,CATSRGDSLYEQYF
TRBD2,.,TRBJ2-7,TRBV5-5,TGTGCCAGCAGCTTGGCGGGAGGAGGCTACGAGCAGTACTTC,CASSLAGGGYEQYF
.,.,TRBJ1-1,TRBV18,TGTGCCAGCTCATACGGACAGAACACTGAAGCTTTCTTT,CASSYGQNTEAFF
.,.,TRBJ1-1,TRBV7-9,TGTGCCAGCAGCTTAGCGAGGCTGGGGCGGAACACTGAAGCTTTCTTT,CASSLARLGRNTEAFF
.,once,TRBJ1-4,TRBV2,TGTGCCGGGGGAATAAGCGCCCGTAATGAAAAACTGTTTTTT,CAGGISARNEKLFF
TRBD1,.,TRBJ2-7,TRBV6-5,TGTGCCAGCAGAGGGGACAGACATTCCTACGAGCAGTACTTC,CASRGDRHSYEQYF
.,once,TRBJ2-1,TRBV6-5,TGTGCCAGCAGTTACTCGTATGGGGGCAATGAGCAGTTCTTC,CASSYSYGGNEQFF
TRBD1,.,TRBJ2-7,TRBV13,TGTGCCAGCAGCTTAGGCGGGGGACAGGGCGCCTACGAGCAGTACTTC,CASSLGGGQGAYEQYF
TRBD1,.,TRBJ1-1,TRBV6-5,TGTGCCAGTGGGACAGTGAACACTGAAGCTTTCTTT,CASGTVNTEAFF
.,.,TRBJ2-4,TRBV19,TGTGCCAGTAGTAGACTACTAGCCAAAAACATTCAGTACTTC,CASSRLLAKNIQYF
.,.,TRBJ1-1,TRBV7-8,TGTGCCAGCAGCTTAGTTGAGGGATACACTGAAGCTTTCTTT,CASSLVEGYTEAFF
TRBD2,.,TRBJ2-1,TRBV11-3,TGTGCCAGCAGCTTAGGCCTTACTAGCGGCTCCTACAATGAGCAGTTCTTC,CASSLGLTSGSYNEQFF
.,.,TRBJ1-4,TRBV10-3,TGTGCCATCAGTTCCCAGGATCCTCGATGGGCAACTAATGAAAAACTGTTTTTT,CAISSQDPRWATNEKLFF
.,.,TRBJ1-5,TRBV4-1,TGCGCCAGCAGCCAAGACTATGGGAATCAGCCCCAGCATTTT,CASSQDYGNQPQHF
.,.,TRBJ2-3,TRBV7-9,TGTGCCAGCAGGAGGGGTGTGGCGCAGAAAGGGACAGATACGCAGTATTTT,CASRRGVAQKGTDTQYF
.,.,TRBJ2-5,TRBV15,TGTGCCACCAGCAGAGAAGGGGACCAAGAGACCCAGTACTTC,CATSREGDQETQYF
.,.,TRBJ2-7,TRBV5-6,TGTGCCAGCAGCTTGGCAACCGGCATCAACTACGAGCAGTACTTC,CASSLATGINYEQYF
.,.,TRBJ2-7,TRBV12-3/TRBV12-4,TGTGCCAGCAGTCCCCCCTCAGACGAGCAGTACTTC,CASSPPSDEQYF
TRBD2,.,TRBJ2-5,TRBV5-1,TGCGCCAGCATCTACACCCCGACTAGCGGGGGGGGGACCCAGTACTTC,CASIYTPTSGGGTQYF
.,.,TRBJ1-4,TRBV6-2/TRBV6-3,TGTGCCAGCAGTTACCGTCGGGAAAAACTGTTTTTT,CASSYRREKLFF
TRBD2,.,TRBJ2-1,TRBV7-6,TGTGCCAGCAGCTTACTAGCGGGGAGTTTCAATGAGCAGTTCTTC,CASSLLAGSFNEQFF
.,few,TRBJ1-1,TRBV20-1,TGCAGTGCTAGTTTATACGGGGGCTGGGACACTGAAGCTTTCTTT,CSASLYGGWDTEAFF
.,.,TRBJ1-2,TRBV28,TGTGCCAGCAGTTTAAATGGCGGCTACACCTTC,CASSLNGGYTF
TRBD1,.,TRBJ1-2,TRBV19,TGTGCCAGTAGTGCCCCCGGACAGGGAAACTATGGCTACACCTTC,CASSAPGQGNYGYTF
.,.,TRBJ1-1,TRBV27,TGTGCCAGCAGTGGACATGCGGCAACTGAAGCTTTCTTT,CASSGHAATEAFF
TRBD1,.,TRBJ1-1,TRBV6-5,TGTGCCAGCAGTTATACAGGGGGCATGAACACTGAAGCTTTCTTT,CASSYTGGMNTEAFF
.,.,TRBJ2-5,TRBV5-1,TGCGCCAGCAGCTCCTGGGGCCAAGAGACCCAGTACTTC,CASSSWGQETQYF
TRBD2,.,TRBJ2-3,TRBV11-2,TGTGCCAGCAGCTTAGGGGCGGGAGGGATAGATACGCAGTATTTT,CASSLGAGGIDTQYF
.,.,TRBJ2-2,TRBV19,TGTGCCAGTAGGGATAGAGGGAACACCGGGGAGCTGTTTTTT,CASRDRGNTGELFF
.,once,TRBJ1-2,TRBV5-4,TGTGCCAGCAGCTTGGAACAGGGTAAAGGCTACACCTTC,CASSLEQGKGYTF
.,.,TRBJ1-6,TRBV5-1,TGCGCCAGCCGCTTATTTTTAAGCTCCTATAATTCACCCCTCCACTTT,CASRLFLSSYNSPLHF
.,.,TRBJ1-5,TRBV30,TGTGCCTGGAGTCAGGCAGGGTCGGACCCCCAGCATTTT,CAWSQAGSDPQHF
TRBD2,.,TRBJ2-1,TRBV2,TGTGCCAGGACCCGGACTAGCGGATACAATGAGCAGTTCTTC,CARTRTSGYNEQFF
.,once,TRBJ1-2,TRBV6-6,TGTGCCAGCAGCCCCGGCACTGGAATAGCTAACTATGGCTACACCTTC,CASSPGTGIANYGYTF
TRBD2,.,TRBJ2-5,TRBV27,TGTGCCAGCAGTCCCTGGACTAGCGGGAGTTTCGAGACCCAGTACTTC,CASSPWTSGSFETQYF
.,.,TRBJ1-5,TRBV28,TGTGCCAGCAGTCCCGAGGGGGGGTATAGCAATCAGCCCCAGCATTTT,CASSPEGGYSNQPQHF
TRBD1,.,TRBJ2-2,TRBV19,TGTGCCAGTAGTAGGAACAGGGGCCTAAACACCGGGGAGCTGTTTTTT,CASSRNRGLNTGELFF
.,.,TRBJ2-1,TRBV2,TGTGCCAGCAGTGCATTTGTAAGGAGCTCCTACAATGAGCAGTTCTTC,CASSAFVRSSYNEQFF
.,.,TRBJ1-4,TRBV10-1,TGCGCCAGCAGTGAAGAACCGAAGGGTGAAAAACTGTTTTTT,CASSEEPKGEKLFF
.,.,TRBJ1-3,TRBV15,TGTGCCACCAGCAGAGATGGTTCTGAGGGAAACACCATATATTTT,CATSRDGSEGNTIYF
TRBD1,.,TRBJ1-2,TRBV7-2,TGTGCCAGCAGCTTATGGACAGGGATGGGGGGCTACACCTTC,CASSLWTGMGGYTF
.,few,TRBJ2-4,TRBV3-1/TRBV3-2,TGTGCCAGCAGCCTTCCCGGGGAAGGGGTGGCCAAAAACATTCAGTACTTC,CASSLPGEGVAKNIQYF